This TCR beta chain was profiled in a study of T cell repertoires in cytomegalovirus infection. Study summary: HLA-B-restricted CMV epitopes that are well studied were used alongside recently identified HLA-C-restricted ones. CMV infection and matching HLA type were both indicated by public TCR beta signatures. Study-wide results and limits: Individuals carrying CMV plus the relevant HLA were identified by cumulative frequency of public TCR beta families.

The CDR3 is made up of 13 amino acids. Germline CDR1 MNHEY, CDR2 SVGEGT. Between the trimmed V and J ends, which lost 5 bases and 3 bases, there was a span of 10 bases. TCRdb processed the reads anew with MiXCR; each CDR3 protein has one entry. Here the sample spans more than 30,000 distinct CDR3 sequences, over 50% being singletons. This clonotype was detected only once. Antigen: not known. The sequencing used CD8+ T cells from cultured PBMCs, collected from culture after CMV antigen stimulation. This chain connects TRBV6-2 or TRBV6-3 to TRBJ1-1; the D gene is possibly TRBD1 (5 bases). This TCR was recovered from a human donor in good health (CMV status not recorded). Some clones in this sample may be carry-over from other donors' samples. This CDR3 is CASSALRDTEAFF. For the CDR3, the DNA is TGTGCCAGCAGTGCTCTCAGGGACACTGAAGCTTTCTTT.